The rows below give T cell receptor beta chains drawn from one sample of a study of blood T cell repertoires in COVID-19. This table comes from immunoSEQ multiplex PCR, and its TCRdb copy is limited to in-frame clones, with some not included. The sample comprises approximately 360,000 clones, 88% of which are singletons, and 0.97% rests with the top ten. Sample: PBMCs or T cells enriched from blood (not recorded which). These TCRs come from a woman younger than 45 with acute COVID-19. Both conserved end residues are trimmed from each CDR3. D genes are given only for firm matches.

>-|TRBJ1-1|TRBV14
ASSQQATEAF
>TRBD2|TRBJ2-1|TRBV18
ASSPRLAGGEYNEQF
>-|TRBJ1-6|TRBV30
AWSAGGSNSPLH
>-|TRBJ1-4|TRBV7-8
ASSSRILGGGNEKLF
>TRBD1|TRBJ2-1|TRBV11-3
ASSNSGGIEQF
>-|TRBJ2-1|TRBV6-1
ASSEYRQEWNEQF
>TRBD2|TRBJ2-1|TRBV30
ACPTSDTYNEQF
>-|TRBJ1-1|TRBV24-1
ATSGGWGGNTEAF
>-|TRBJ2-3|TRBV25-1
ASSVNTDTQY
>TRBD1|TRBJ2-1|TRBV19
ASSIRDRTYNEQF
>-|TRBJ2-7|TRBV5-5
ASSLEAGRGYEQY
>TRBD2|TRBJ2-1|TRBV4-1
ASGLAGNEQF
>-|TRBJ1-2|TRBV30
AWARRPLYGYT
>TRBD2|TRBJ2-1|TRBV5-1
ASSLSSGGMQF
>-|TRBJ1-6|TRBV9
ASSTSNSPLH
>TRBD1|TRBJ2-7|TRBV5-1
ASSLPGQVRTEQY
>-|TRBJ1-2|TRBV30
AWSVSEDGYT
>-|TRBJ1-6|TRBV27
ASSSPGGGENSPLH
>-|TRBJ2-1|TRBV6-5
ATRTADNEQF
>-|TRBJ2-5|TRBV5-6
ASSLGYRETQY
>TRBD1|TRBJ2-3|TRBV5-4
ASSLPGTGTTNTQY
>-|TRBJ1-5|TRBV19
ASSALDNSNQPQH
>-|TRBJ2-7|TRBV2
ASSGRLRGYEQY
>TRBD1|TRBJ1-2|TRBV6-5
ASSPMAGGHGYT
>TRBD2|TRBJ2-5|TRBV19
ASSRQRGLAGAPGETQY
>TRBD1|TRBJ2-7|TRBV29-1
SVRTGDEQY
>-|TRBJ2-1|TRBV5-8
ASSPGPIYNEQF
>-|TRBJ1-5|TRBV9
ASSGAPGQPQH
>TRBD2|TRBJ2-1|TRBV15
ATSRSGGAEQF